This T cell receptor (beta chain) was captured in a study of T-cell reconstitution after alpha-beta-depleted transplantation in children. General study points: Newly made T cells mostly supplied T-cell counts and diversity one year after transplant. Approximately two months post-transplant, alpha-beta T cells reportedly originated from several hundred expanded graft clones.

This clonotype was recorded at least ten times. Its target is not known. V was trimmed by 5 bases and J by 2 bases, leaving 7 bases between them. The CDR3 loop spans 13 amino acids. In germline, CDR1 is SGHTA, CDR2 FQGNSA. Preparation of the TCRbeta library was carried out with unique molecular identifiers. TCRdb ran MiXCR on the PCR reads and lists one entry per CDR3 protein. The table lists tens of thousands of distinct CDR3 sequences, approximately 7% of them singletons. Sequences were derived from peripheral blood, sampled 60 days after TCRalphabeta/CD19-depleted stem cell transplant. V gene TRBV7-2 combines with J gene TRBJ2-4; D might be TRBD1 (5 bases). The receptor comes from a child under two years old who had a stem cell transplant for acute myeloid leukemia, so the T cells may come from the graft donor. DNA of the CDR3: TGTGCCAGCAGCCCAGGGCCCAAAAACATTCAGTACTTC. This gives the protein CASSPGPKNIQYF. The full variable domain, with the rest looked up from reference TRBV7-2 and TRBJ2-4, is GAGVSQSPSNKVTEKGKDVELRCDPISGHTALYWYRQSLGQGLEFLIYFQGNSAPDKSGLPSDRFSAERTGGSVSTLTIQRTQQEDSAVYLCASSPGPKNIQYFGAGTRLSVL.